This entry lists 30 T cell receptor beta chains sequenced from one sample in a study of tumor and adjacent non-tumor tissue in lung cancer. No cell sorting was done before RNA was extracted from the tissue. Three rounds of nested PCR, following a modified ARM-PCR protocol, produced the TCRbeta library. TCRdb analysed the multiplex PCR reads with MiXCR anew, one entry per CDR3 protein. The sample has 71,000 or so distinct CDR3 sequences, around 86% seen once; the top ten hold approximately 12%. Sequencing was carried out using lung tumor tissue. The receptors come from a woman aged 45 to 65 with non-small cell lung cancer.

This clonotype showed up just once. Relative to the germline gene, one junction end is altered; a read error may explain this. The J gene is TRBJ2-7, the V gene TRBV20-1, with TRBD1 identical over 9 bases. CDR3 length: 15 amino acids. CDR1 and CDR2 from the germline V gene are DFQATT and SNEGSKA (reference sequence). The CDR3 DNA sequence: TGCAGTGCTAGAGGCGGGACAGGGTGGACCTACAAGCAGTGCTTC. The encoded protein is CSARGGTGWTYKQCF.

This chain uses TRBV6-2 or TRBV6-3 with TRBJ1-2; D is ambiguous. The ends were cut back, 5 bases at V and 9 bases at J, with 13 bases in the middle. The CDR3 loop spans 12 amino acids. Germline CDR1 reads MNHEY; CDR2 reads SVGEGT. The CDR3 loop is CASSDILTSYTF. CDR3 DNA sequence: TGTGCCAGCAGTGATATCCTGACTAGCTACACCTTC.

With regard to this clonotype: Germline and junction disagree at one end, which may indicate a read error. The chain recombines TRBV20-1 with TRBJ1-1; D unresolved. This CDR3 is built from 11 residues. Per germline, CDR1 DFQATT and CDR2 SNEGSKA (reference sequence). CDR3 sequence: CGSRVNIEAFF. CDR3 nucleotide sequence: TGCGGTTCGAGGGTTAACATTGAAGCTTTCTTT.

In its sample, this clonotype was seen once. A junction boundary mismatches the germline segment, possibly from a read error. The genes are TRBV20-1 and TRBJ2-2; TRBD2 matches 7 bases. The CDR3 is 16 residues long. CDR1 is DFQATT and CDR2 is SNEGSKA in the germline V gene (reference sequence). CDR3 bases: TGCAATGCTATAGGTCCGGAGCGGGGCGACACCGGGGAGCTGTTTTTT. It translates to CNAIGPERGDTGELFF.

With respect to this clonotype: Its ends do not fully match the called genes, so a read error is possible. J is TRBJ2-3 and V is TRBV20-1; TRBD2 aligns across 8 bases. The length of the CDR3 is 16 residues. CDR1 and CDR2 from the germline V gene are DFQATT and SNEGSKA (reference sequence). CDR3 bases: TGCAGTACCGCGAGGGGGTTCGGGGGGGGCACATATACGCAGTATTTT. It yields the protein CSTARGFGGGTYTQYF.

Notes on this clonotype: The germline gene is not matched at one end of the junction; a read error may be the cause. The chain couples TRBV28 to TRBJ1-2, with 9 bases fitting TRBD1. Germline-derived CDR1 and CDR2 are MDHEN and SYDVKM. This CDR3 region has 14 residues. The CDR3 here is CACSDGTGKSGYTF. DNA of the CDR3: TGTGCCTGCAGTGATGGGACAGGGAAGAGTGGCTACACATTC.

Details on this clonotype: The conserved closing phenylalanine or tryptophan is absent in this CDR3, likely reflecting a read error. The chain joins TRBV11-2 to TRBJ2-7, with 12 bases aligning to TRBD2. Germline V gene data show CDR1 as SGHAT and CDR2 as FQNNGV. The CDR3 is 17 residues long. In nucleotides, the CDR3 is TGTGCCAGCAGCCCTGGACTAGCGGGGACCTTCTCCTACAAGCAGTACTTA. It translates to CASSPGLAGTFSYKQYL.

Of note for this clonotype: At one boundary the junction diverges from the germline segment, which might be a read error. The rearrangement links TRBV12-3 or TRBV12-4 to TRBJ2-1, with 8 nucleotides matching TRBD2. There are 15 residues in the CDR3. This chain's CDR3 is CASTYSSGRSKEQFF. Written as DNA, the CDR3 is TGTGCAAGCACCTACTCTAGCGGGCGCTCCAAAGAGCAGTTCTTC.

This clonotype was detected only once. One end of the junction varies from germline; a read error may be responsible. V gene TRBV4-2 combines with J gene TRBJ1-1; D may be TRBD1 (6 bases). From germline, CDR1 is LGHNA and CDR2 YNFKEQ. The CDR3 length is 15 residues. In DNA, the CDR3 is TGTGCCAGCAGCCAAGACGGGGGGCGGGGGACTAAAGCTATCTTT. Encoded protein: CASSQDGGRGTKAIF.

The CDR3 loop reads CADSNDLERATDTQYF. CDR3 in DNA: TGTGCCGACAGCAACGATCTCGAGAGAGCGACAGATACGCAGTATTTT. The J gene is TRBJ2-3, the V gene TRBV4-2; D perhaps matches TRBD1 (5 bases). Trimming left V 11 bases short and J 3 bases short, with 24 bases between. The length of the CDR3 is 16 residues. Germline CDR1 and CDR2: LGHNA and YNFKEQ.

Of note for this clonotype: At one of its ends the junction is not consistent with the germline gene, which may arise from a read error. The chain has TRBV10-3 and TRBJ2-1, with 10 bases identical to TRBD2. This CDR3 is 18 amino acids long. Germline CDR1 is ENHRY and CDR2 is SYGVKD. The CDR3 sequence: CVISERLAGVGSYNEQFF. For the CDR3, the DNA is TGTGTCATCAGTGAGAGGCTAGCGGGAGTAGGCTCCTACAATGAGCAGTTCTTC.

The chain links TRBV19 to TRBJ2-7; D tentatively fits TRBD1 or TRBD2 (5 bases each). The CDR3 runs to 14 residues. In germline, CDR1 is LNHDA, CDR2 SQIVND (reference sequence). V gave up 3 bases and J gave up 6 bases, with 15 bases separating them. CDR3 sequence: CASSIQGVAGEQYF. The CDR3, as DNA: TGTGCCAGTAGTATTCAGGGAGTGGCTGGCGAGCAGTACTTC.

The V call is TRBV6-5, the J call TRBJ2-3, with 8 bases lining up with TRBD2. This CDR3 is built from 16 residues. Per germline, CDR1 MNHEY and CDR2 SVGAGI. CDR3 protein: CVNSYGGVAPQDTQYF. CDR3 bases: TGTGTCAACAGTTACGGGGGGGTCGCACCTCAGGATACGCAGTATTTT.

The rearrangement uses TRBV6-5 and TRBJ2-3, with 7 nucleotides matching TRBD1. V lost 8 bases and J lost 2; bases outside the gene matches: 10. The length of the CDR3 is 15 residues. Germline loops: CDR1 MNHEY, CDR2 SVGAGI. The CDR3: CASGRTGRDTDTQYF. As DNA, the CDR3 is TGTGCCAGCGGTCGGACAGGAAGGGACACAGATACGCAGTATTTT.

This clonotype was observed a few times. The CDR3 sequence is CASSLVGLTTDTQYF. CDR3 DNA sequence: TGTGCCAGCAGCTTAGTGGGCTTGACCACAGATACGCAGTATTTT. This sequence joins TRBV7-9 and TRBJ2-3; no reliable D call. The CDR3 extends over 15 amino acids. Germline-derived CDR1 and CDR2 are SEHNR and FQNEAQ (reference sequence). V lost 1 base and J 2 bases, leaving 10 bases between the germline ends.

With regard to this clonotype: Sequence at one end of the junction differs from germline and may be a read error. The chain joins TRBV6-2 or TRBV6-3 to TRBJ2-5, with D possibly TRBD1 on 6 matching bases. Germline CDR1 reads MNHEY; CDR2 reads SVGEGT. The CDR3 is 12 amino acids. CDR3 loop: CASIGRGETQCF. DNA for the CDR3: TGTGCCAGCATTGGCAGGGGTGAGACCCAGTGCTTC.

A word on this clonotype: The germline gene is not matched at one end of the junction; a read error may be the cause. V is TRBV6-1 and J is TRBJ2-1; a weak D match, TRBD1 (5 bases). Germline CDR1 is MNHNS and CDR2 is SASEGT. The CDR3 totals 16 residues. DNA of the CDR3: TGTGCCAGGAGTGCTATAGGGGAAGGCTCCTACAATGAGCAGTTCTTC. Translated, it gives CARSAIGEGSYNEQFF.

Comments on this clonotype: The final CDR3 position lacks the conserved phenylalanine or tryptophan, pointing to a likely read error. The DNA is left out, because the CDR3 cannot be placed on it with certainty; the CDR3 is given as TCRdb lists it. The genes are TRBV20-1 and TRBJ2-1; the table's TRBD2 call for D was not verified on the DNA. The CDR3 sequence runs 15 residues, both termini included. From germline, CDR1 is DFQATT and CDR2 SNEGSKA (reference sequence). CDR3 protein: CSASLLAASYNEQLI.

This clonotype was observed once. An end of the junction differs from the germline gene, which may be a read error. CDR3 in DNA: TGTGCCAGCAGTTTTGGAGCTAGCGGGAGCGGGACCGGGGGGCTGTTTTTT. It translates to CASSFGASGSGTGGLFF. This chain joins TRBV5-4 and TRBJ2-2; 10 nucleotides align to TRBD2. This CDR3 contains 17 residues. Germline V gene lookup returns CDR1 SGHNT and CDR2 YYREEE (reference sequence).

The CDR3 nucleotides read TGTGCCAGCAGTGAAGCGTCAGGGGACCCTTGCAATGAGCAGTTCTTC. Its protein is CASSEASGDPCNEQFF. J is TRBJ2-1 and V is TRBV6-1; maybe TRBD1 (6 bases). The CDR3 is 16 residues long. V was cut by 0 bases and J by 6 bases, with 15 bases left in between. Germline-derived CDR1 and CDR2 are MNHNS and SASEGT.

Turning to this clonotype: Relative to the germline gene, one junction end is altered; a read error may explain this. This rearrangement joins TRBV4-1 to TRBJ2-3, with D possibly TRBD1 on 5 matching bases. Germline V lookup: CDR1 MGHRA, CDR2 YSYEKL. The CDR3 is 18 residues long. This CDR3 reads CASSQVLLISWGTDKQYF. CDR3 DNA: TGCGCCAGCAGCCAAGTGCTTTTGATTAGCTGGGGCACAGATAAGCAGTATTTT.

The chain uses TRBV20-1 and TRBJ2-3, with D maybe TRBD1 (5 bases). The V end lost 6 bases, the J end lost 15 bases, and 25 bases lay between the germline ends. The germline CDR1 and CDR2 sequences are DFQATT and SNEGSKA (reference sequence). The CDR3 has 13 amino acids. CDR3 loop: CSARSGAVNTHYF. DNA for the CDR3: TGCAGTGCGCGAAGTGGGGCAGTAAATACACACTATTTT.

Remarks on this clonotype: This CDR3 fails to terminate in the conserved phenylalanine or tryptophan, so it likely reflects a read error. CDR3: CSVWADSGSTIYL. CDR3 nucleotide sequence: TGCAGCGTCTGGGCGGACTCTGGGAGCACCATATATCTT. This chain links TRBV29-1 with TRBJ1-3; unclear D gene. Germline CDR1 SQVTM, CDR2 ANQGSEA. CDR3 length: 13 amino acids. Between the trimmed V and J ends, which lost 6 bases and 9 bases, there was a span of 18 bases.

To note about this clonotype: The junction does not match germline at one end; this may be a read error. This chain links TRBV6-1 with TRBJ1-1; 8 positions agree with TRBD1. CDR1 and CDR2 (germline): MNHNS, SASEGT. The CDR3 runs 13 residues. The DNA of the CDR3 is TGTGCCAGCAGGGACAGGGATCGCATTGAAGCATTCTTT. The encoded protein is CASRDRDRIEAFF.

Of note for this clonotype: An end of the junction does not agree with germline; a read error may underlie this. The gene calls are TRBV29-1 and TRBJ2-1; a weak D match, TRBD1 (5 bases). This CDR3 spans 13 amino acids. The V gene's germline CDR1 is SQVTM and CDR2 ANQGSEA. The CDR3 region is CSVEDTLINKQFF. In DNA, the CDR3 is TGCAGCGTTGAGGACACGCTGATCAATAAGCAGTTCTTC.

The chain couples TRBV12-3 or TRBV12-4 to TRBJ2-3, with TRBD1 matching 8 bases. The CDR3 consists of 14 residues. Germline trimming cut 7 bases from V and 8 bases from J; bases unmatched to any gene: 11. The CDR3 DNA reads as TGTGCCAGCATCGTCAGGGGGCTGTCAGGTACGCAGTATTTT. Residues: CASIVRGLSGTQYF.

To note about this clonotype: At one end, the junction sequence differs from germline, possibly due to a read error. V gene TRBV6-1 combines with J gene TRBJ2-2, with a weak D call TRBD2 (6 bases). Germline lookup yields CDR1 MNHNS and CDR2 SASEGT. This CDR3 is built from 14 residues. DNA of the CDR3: TGTGACAGCAGGCGGGACGGGCACACCGGGAAGCTGTTTTTT. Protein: CDSRRDGHTGKLFF.

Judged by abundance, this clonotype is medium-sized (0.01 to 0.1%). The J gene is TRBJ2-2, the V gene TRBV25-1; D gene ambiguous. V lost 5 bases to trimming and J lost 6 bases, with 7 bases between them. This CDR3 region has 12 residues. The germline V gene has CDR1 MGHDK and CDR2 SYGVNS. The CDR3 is CASSPGPGELFF. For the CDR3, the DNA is TGTGCCAGCAGTCCCGGACCCGGGGAGCTGTTTTTT.

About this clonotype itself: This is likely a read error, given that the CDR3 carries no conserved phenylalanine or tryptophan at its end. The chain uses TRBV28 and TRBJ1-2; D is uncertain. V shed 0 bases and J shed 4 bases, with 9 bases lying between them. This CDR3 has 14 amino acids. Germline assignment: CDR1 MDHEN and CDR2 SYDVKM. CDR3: CASSLWDRIYGYTL. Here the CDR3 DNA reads TGTGCCAGCAGTTTATGGGACCGTATCTATGGCTACACCTTA.

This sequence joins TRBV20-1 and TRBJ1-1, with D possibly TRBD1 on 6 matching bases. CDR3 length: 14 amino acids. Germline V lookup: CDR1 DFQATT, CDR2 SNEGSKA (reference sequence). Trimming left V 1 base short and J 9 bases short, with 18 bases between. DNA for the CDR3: TGCAGTGCTAGAGTAGGAGGGGGTAACATTAAAGCTTTCTTT. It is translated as CSARVGGGNIKAFF.